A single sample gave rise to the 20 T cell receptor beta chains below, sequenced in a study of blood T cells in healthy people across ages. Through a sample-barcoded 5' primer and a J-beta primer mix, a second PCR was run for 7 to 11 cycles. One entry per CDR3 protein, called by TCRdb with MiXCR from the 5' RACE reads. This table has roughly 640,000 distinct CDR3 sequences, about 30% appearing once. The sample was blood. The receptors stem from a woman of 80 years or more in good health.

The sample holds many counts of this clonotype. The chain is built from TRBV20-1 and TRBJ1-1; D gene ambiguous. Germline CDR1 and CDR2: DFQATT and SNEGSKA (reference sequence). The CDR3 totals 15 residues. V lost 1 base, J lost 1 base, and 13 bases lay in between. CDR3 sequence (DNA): TGCAGTGCTAGAGTGGCGGACGGCCGGAACACTGAAGCTTTCTTT. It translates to CSARVADGRNTEAFF.

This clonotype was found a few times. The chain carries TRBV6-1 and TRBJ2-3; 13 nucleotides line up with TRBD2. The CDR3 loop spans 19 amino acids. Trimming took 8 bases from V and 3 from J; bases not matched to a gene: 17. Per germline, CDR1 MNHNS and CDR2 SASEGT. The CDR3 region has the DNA TGTGCCAGCGAGGGATTGAGACTAGCGGGGGGTCGAAGTACAGATACGCAGTATTTT. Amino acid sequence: CASEGLRLAGGRSTDTQYF.

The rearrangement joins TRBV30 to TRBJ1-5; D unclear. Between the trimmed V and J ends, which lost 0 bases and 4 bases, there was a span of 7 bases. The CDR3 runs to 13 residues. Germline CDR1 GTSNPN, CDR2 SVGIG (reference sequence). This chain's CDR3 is CAWSVSPNQPQHF. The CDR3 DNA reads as TGTGCCTGGAGTGTATCGCCTAATCAGCCCCAGCATTTT.

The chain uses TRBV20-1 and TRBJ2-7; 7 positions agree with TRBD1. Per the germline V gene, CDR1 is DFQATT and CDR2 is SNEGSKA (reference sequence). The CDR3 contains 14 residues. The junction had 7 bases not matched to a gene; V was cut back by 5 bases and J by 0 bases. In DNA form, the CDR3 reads TGCAGTGCTCACAGGGGCCCTAGCTCCTACGAGCAGTACTTC. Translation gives CSAHRGPSSYEQYF.

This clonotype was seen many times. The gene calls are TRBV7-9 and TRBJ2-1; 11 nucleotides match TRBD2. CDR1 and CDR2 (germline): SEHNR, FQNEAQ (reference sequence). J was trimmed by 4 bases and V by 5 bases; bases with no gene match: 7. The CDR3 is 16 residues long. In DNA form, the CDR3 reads TGTGCCAGCAGCGGGTTAGCGGGGGGGCATTACAATGAGCAGTTCTTC. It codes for CASSGLAGGHYNEQFF.

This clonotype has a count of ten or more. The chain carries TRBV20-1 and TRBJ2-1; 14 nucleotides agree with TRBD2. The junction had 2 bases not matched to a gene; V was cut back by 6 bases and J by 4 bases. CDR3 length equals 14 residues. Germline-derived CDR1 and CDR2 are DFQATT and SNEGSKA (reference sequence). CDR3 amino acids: CSAGTSGGYNEQFF. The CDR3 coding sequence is TGCAGTGCGGGGACTAGCGGGGGTTACAATGAGCAGTTCTTC.

The CDR3 loop reads CSARMGGSNQPQHF. In DNA form, the CDR3 reads TGCAGTGCTAGAATGGGCGGGAGTAATCAGCCCCAGCATTTT. V and J are TRBV20-1 and TRBJ1-5, with D unclear. The CDR3 spans 14 residues. Per germline, CDR1 DFQATT and CDR2 SNEGSKA (reference sequence). The V and J ends lost 2 bases and 4 bases respectively, with 12 bases between them.

Here the CDR3 reads CSAVGTGGDTQYF. The CDR3 coding sequence is TGCAGTGCGGTCGGGACAGGGGGAGATACGCAGTATTTT. V and J are TRBV20-1 and TRBJ2-3; TRBD1 matches at 11 bases. Germline V CDR1 and CDR2: DFQATT, SNEGSKA (reference sequence). The trim removed 6 bases at V and 5 bases at J, leaving 4 bases unmatched. The CDR3 extends over 13 amino acids.

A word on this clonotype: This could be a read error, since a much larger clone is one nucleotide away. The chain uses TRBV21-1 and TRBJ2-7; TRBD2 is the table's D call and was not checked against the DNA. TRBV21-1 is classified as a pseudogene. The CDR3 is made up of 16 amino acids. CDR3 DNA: TGTGCCAGCAGCAAAGAGGGGAGGGGTGATTACAATGAGCAGTACTTC. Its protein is CASSKEGRGDYNEQYF.

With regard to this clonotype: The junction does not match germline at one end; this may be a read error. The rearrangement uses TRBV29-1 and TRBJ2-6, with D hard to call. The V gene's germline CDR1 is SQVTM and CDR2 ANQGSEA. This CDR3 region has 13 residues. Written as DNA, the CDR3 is TGCAGCGGTCTTATAGGTGGGACCAACGTCCTGACTTTC. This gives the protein CSGLIGGTNVLTF.

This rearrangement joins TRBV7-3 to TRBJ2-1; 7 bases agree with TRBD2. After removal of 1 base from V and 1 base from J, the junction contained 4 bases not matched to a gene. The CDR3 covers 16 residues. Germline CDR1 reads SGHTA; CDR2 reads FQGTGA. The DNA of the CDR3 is TGTGCCAGCAGCTTAATGGGGGGAGGGTCCTACAATGAGCAGTTCTTC. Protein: CASSLMGGGSYNEQFF.

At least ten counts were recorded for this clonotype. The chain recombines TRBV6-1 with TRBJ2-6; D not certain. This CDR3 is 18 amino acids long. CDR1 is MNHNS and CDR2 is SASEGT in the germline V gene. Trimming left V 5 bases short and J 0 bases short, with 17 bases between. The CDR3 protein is CASSPFQEPNSGANVLTF. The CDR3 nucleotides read TGTGCCAGCAGTCCCTTCCAAGAACCGAACTCTGGGGCCAACGTCCTGACTTTC.

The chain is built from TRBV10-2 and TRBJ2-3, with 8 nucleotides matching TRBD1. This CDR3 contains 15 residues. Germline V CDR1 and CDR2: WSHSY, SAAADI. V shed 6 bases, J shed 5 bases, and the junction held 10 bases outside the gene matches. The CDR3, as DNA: TGCGCCAGCAGAGGGACAGGAGGGGATCTAGATACGCAGTATTTT. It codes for CASRGTGGDLDTQYF.

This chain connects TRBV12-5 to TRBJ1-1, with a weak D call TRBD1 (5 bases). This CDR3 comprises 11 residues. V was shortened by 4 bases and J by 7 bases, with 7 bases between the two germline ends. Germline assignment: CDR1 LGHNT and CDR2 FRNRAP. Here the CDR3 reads CASGSQGEAFF. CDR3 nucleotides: TGTGCTAGTGGTTCGCAGGGTGAAGCTTTCTTT.

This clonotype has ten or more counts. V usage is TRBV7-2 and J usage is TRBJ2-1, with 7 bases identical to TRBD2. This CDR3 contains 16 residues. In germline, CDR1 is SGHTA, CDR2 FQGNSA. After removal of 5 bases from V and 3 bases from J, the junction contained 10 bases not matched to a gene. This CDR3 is CASSRSTGLVYNEQFF. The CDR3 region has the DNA TGTGCCAGCAGCCGAAGCACCGGACTAGTCTACAATGAGCAGTTCTTC.

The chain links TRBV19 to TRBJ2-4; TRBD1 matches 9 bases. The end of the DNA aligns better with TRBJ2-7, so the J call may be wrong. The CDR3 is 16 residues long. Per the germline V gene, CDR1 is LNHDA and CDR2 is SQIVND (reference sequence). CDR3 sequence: CASSKRTGTGTHEQYF. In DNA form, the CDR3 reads TGTGCCAGTAGTAAGAGAACCGGGACAGGGACCCACGAGCAGTACTTC.

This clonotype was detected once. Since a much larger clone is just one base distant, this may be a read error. The CDR3 nucleotides read TGTGCCAGCAGCGTAGAGGGCCCCCCGAGTGGCTACACCTTC. The encoded protein is CASSVEGPPSGYTF. The gene calls are TRBV9 and TRBJ1-2; no clear D. Trimming took 0 bases from V and 7 from J, leaving 13 bases between them. Germline V gene data show CDR1 as SGDLS and CDR2 as YYNGEE. The CDR3 contains 14 residues. The full variable domain, completed using reference TRBV9 and TRBJ1-2, is DSGVTQTPKHLITATGQRVTLRCSPRSGDLSVYWYQQSLDQGLQFLIQYYNGEERAKGNILERFSAQQFPDLHSELNLSSLELGDSALYFCASSVEGPPSGYTFGSGTRLTVV.

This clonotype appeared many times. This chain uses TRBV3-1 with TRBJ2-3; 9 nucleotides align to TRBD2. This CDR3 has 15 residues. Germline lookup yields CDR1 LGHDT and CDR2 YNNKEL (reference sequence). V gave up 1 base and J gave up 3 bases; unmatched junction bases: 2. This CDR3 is CASSQGSGGTDTQYF. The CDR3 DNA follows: TGTGCCAGCAGCCAAGGTAGCGGGGGTACAGATACGCAGTATTTT.

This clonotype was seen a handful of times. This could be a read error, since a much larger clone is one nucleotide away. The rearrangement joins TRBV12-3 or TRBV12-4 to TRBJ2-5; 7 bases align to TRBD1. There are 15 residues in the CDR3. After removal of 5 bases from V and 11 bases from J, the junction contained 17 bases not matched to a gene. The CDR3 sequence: CASSLRGQIFNEQYF. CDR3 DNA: TGTGCCAGCAGTCTGAGGGGACAGATTTTCAATGAGCAGTACTTC.

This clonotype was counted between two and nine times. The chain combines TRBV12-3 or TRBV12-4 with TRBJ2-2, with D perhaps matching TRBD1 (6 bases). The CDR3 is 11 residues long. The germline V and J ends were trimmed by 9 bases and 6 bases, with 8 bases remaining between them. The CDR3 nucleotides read TGTGCCAGTAACAGGGCCGGGGAGCTGTTTTTT. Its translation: CASNRAGELFF.